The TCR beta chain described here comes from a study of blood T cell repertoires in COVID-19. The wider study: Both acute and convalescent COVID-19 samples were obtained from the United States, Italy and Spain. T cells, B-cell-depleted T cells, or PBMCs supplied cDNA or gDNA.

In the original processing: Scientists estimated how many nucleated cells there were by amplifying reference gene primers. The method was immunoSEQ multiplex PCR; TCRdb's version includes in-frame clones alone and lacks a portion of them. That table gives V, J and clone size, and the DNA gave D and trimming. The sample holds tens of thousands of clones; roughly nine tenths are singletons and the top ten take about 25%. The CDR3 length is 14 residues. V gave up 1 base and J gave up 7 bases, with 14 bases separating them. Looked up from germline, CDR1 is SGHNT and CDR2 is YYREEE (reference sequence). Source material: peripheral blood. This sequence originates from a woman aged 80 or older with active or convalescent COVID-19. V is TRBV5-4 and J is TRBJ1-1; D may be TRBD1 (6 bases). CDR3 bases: TGTGCCAGCAGCTTGTTCTCGACAGGAGGTGAAGCTTTCTTT. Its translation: CASSLFSTGGEAFF. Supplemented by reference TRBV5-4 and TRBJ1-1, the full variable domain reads ETGVTQSPTHLIKTRGQQVTLRCSSQSGHNTVSWYQQALGQGPQFIFQYYREEENGRGNFPPRFSGLQFPNYSSELNVNALELDDSALYLCASSLFSTGGEAFFGQGTRLTVV.